This record looks at one T cell receptor beta chain sequence and its context. Authors' data handling: Amplification from reference gene primers served as the basis for estimated nucleated cell counts. TCRdb keeps only in-frame clones here, not all; method: immunoSEQ multiplex PCR. D and trimming were read from the DNA, whereas the V and J calls and clone size are those reported in that table. This sample has 540,000 or so clones, with roughly nine tenths found just once. The sample comes from a study of blood T cell repertoires in COVID-19. Study summary: COVID-19 samples from acute and convalescent phases originated in the United States, Italy and Spain.

The Seattle patients, enrolled during active infection, were followed longitudinally. The germline gives CDR1 SGHRS, CDR2 YFSETQ. This CDR3 is 14 amino acids long. V lost 0 bases to trimming and J lost 3 bases, with 10 bases between them. V gene TRBV5-1 combines with J gene TRBJ2-7; D is uncertain. The sample taken for sequencing was peripheral blood. The source is a woman in her forties or fifties with COVID-19, enrolled during active disease. The CDR3 bases are TGCGCCAGCAGCTTGGCCCGCGGATACTACGAGCAGTACTTC. This codes for CASSLARGYYEQYF.